The entry below gives a single T cell receptor (beta chain) sequence along with its context. The data stem from a study of blood T cell repertoires in COVID-19. Study-wide context: T cells, B-cell-depleted T cells, or PBMCs supplied cDNA or gDNA.

Residents of 24 US areas, aged about 18 to 89 years, made up the participants. With 5 bases removed from V and 6 bases from J, the gap between germline ends came to 17 bases. This CDR3 is 15 amino acids long. Germline CDR1 and CDR2: LNHDA and SQIVND (reference sequence). In the source study's methods: Reference gene primer amplification gave nucleated cell count estimates. Clones were read by immunoSEQ multiplex PCR, and TCRdb kept only the in-frame ones, dropping some. From that table come the V and J calls and clone size; the DNA was used to work out D and trimming. This repertoire shows around 78,000 clones, more than 85% found once; its top ten account for roughly 1.2%.

This rearrangement joins TRBV19 to TRBJ1-5; possibly TRBD1 for D (6 bases). This TCR derives from a woman aged 45-59 years with acute COVID-19. The source material was PBMCs or T cells enriched from blood (not recorded which). As DNA, the CDR3 is TGTGCCAGTAGTCTCCAACAGGGTTCGGGTCAGCCCCAGCATTTT. This translates into CASSLQQGSGQPQHF. The full variable domain, with the rest looked up from reference TRBV19 and TRBJ1-5, is DGGITQSPKYLFRKEGQNVTLSCEQNLNHDAMYWYRQDPGQGLRLIYYSQIVNDFQKGDIAEGYSVSREKKESFPLTVTSAQKNPTAFYLCASSLQQGSGQPQHFGDGTRLSIL.